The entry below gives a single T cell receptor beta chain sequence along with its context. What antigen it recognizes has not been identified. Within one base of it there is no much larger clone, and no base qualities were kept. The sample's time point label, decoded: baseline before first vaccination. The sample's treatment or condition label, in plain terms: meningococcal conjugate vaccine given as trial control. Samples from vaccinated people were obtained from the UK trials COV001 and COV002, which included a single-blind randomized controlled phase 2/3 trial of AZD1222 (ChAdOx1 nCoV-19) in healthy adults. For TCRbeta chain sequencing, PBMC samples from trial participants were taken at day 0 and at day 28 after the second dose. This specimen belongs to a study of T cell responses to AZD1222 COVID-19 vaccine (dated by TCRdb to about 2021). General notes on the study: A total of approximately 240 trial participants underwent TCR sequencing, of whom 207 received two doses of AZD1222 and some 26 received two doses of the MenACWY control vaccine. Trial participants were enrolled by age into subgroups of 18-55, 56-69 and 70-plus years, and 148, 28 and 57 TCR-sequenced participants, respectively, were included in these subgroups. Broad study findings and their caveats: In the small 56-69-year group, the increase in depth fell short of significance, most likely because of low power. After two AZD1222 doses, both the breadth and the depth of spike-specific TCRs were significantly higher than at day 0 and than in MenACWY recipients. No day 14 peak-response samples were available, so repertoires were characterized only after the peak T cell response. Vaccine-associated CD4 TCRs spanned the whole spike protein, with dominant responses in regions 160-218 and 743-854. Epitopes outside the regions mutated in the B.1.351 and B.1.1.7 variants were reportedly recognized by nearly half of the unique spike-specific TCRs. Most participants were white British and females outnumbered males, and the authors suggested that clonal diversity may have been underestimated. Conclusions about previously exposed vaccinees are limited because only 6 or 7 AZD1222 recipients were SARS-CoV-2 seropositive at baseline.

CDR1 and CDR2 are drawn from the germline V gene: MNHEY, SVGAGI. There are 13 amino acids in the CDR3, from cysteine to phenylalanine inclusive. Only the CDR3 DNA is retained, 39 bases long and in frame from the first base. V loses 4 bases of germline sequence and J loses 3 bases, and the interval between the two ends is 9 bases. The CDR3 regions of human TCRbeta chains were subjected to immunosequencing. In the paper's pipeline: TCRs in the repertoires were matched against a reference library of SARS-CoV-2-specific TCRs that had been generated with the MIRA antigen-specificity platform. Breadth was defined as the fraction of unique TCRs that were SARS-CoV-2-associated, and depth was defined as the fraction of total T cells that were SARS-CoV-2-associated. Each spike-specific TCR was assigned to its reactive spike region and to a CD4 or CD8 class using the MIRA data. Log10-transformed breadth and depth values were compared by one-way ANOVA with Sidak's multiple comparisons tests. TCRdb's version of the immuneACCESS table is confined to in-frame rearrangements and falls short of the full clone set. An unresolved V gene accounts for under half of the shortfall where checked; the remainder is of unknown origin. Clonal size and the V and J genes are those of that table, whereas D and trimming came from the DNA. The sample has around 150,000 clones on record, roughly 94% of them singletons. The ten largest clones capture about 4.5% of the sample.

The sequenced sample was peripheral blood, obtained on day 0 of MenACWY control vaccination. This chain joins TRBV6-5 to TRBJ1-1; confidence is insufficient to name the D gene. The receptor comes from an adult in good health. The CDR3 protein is CASSSTEDTEAFF. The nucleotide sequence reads TGTGCCAGCAGTTCCACAGAGGACACTGAAGCTTTCTTT.